This is a list of T cell receptor beta chains from one sample in a study of naive and memory T cell subsets. A single record per CDR3 protein comes from TCRdb applying MiXCR to the UMI-ligation and nested PCR reads. This table holds 130,000 to 150,000 distinct CDR3 sequences, 22% found once. Sequences were obtained from naive CD4+ T cells from blood. The source of these receptors is a human donor in good health. Both conserved end residues are part of each CDR3. A D gene is named only where the DNA matches it firmly. Rows may omit the clone size; those that give it use once, few, many or a size class.

size,D,V,J,CDR3,DNA
.,TRBD1,TRBV18,TRBJ1-1,CASSRTGQGGFNTEAFF,TGTGCCAGCTCACGAACGGGACAGGGAGGTTTTAACACTGAAGCTTTCTTT
few,.,TRBV7-9,TRBJ1-6,CASSLGGGSSYNSPLHF,TGTGCCAGCAGCTTAGGCGGCGGGAGCTCCTATAATTCACCCCTCCACTTT
.,.,TRBV28,TRBJ2-3,CASSLGYRDTTDTQYF,TGTGCCAGCAGTCTTGGATACAGGGACACCACAGATACGCAGTATTTT
.,.,TRBV9,TRBJ2-5,CASSQSLDSIGRTQYF,TGTGCCAGCAGTCAGTCCCTGGACAGCATAGGCCGGACCCAGTACTTC
.,TRBD1,TRBV11-2,TRBJ1-5,CASSTRTGAGGNQPQHF,TGTGCCAGCAGCACCCGGACAGGGGCCGGGGGCAATCAGCCCCAGCATTTT
.,TRBD2,TRBV28,TRBJ2-1,CASSLIVPIGLAWNEQFF,TGTGCCAGCAGTTTAATCGTACCGATCGGACTAGCGTGGAATGAGCAGTTCTTC
.,TRBD1,TRBV19,TRBJ2-7,CASSKRGQGYEQYF,TGTGCCAGTAGTAAACGGGGACAGGGCTACGAGCAGTACTTC
.,TRBD2,TRBV7-9,TRBJ2-5,CASSYRTSLETQYF,TGTGCCAGCAGCTACCGGACTAGCCTGGAGACCCAGTACTTC
many,TRBD2,TRBV28,TRBJ2-7,CASSLWGIVAGERYEQYF,TGTGCCAGCAGTTTGTGGGGTATCGTTGCGGGAGAAAGGTACGAGCAGTACTTC
many,TRBD2,TRBV4-1,TRBJ2-2,CASSTPGLAGWGGELFF,TGCGCCAGCTCGACCCCCGGGCTAGCGGGTTGGGGCGGGGAGCTGTTTTTT
few,.,TRBV14,TRBJ2-5,CASSQGFARQETQYF,TGTGCCAGCAGCCAAGGATTCGCTAGGCAAGAGACCCAGTACTTC
many,.,TRBV12-3/TRBV12-4,TRBJ2-1,CASSGFRGTAYNEQFF,TGTGCCAGCAGTGGGTTCCGGGGCACGGCTTACAATGAGCAGTTCTTC
many,TRBD1,TRBV4-3,TRBJ2-7,CASSQTDRGYYEQYF,TGCGCCAGCAGCCAGACGGACAGGGGGTACTACGAGCAGTACTTC
few,.,TRBV3-1,TRBJ2-1,CASSPTIRSVGSPNNEQFF,TGTGCCAGCAGCCCCACGATCCGGTCGGTGGGGTCTCCAAACAATGAGCAGTTCTTC
.,.,TRBV29-1,TRBJ1-1,CSVEKNTEAFF,TGCAGCGTTGAAAAGAACACTGAAGCTTTCTTT
.,.,TRBV3-1,TRBJ2-1,CASSHKRDEQFF,TGTGCCAGCAGCCACAAGCGGGATGAGCAGTTCTTC
.,.,TRBV3-1,TRBJ2-7,CASSLTLSSYEQYF,TGTGCCAGCAGCCTTACACTGAGCTCCTACGAGCAGTACTTC
.,.,TRBV5-1,TRBJ1-4,CASSSGRTNEKLFF,TGCGCCAGCAGCTCCGGACGGACTAATGAAAAACTGTTTTTT
.,.,TRBV7-8,TRBJ2-1,CASSLVLLSYSYNEQFF,TGTGCCAGCAGCTTAGTTCTCCTGAGCTACTCCTACAATGAGCAGTTCTTC
few,.,TRBV10-2,TRBJ2-1,CASTAQPGSYNEQFF,TGCGCCAGCACCGCACAGCCAGGGTCCTACAATGAGCAGTTCTTC
many,.,TRBV30,TRBJ2-2,CAWRKGSNTGELFF,TGTGCCTGGAGAAAAGGGTCGAACACCGGGGAGCTGTTTTTT
.,.,TRBV7-9,TRBJ1-1,CASSLGRGANTEAFF,TGTGCCAGCAGCTTAGGAAGGGGAGCGAACACTGAAGCTTTCTTT
few,TRBD2,TRBV10-1,TRBJ2-2,CASSGGLAGTGELFF,TGCGCCAGCAGTGGAGGACTAGCGGGCACCGGGGAGCTGTTTTTT
few,TRBD2,TRBV6-5,TRBJ2-1,CASRGRLAVNEQFF,TGTGCCAGCAGGGGAAGGCTAGCGGTAAATGAGCAGTTCTTC
many,.,TRBV29-1,TRBJ2-3,CSLWESRNTQYF,TGCAGCCTGTGGGAGTCTCGAAATACGCAGTATTTT
few,.,TRBV6-1,TRBJ1-2,CASTDWYGYTF,TGTGCCAGCACTGACTGGTATGGCTACACCTTC
.,TRBD1,TRBV13,TRBJ2-1,CASSSYRGRYNEQFF,TGTGCCAGCAGCTCGTACAGGGGGCGCTACAATGAGCAGTTCTTC
many,.,TRBV9,TRBJ2-5,CASSALTGLVETQYF,TGTGCCAGCAGCGCCCTCACAGGGCTGGTGGAGACCCAGTACTTC
few,.,TRBV30,TRBJ1-5,CAWSVYGRNQPQHF,TGTGCCTGGAGTGTATACGGACGCAATCAGCCCCAGCATTTT
few,.,TRBV5-1,TRBJ1-1,CASSPRGNTEAFF,TGCGCCAGCAGTCCTAGGGGGAACACTGAAGCTTTCTTT
few,.,TRBV4-2,TRBJ2-3,CASSQVFRMGSTDTQYF,TGTGCCAGCAGCCAAGTTTTTCGTATGGGCAGCACAGATACGCAGTATTTT
.,TRBD2,TRBV5-1,TRBJ2-2,CASSTTSGTNTGELFF,TGCGCCAGCAGCACCACTAGCGGAACGAACACCGGGGAGCTGTTTTTT
.,.,TRBV6-5,TRBJ1-1,CASRPAGRATEAFF,TGTGCCAGCAGGCCCGCAGGGAGGGCCACTGAAGCTTTCTTT
.,.,TRBV28,TRBJ2-5,CASSSAARGEETQYF,TGTGCCAGCAGTTCGGCCGCAAGGGGCGAAGAGACCCAGTACTTC
.,.,TRBV5-1,TRBJ1-2,CASSFGANYGYTF,TGCGCCAGCAGCTTCGGAGCTAACTATGGCTACACCTTC
many,TRBD2,TRBV2,TRBJ2-7,CASREDLAGGYEQYF,TGTGCCAGCAGGGAAGACTTAGCGGGAGGTTACGAGCAGTACTTC
many,.,TRBV7-9,TRBJ2-3,CASSLRTPDTQYF,TGTGCCAGCAGCTTACGGACTCCAGATACGCAGTATTTT
.,.,TRBV28,TRBJ1-2,CASRSRVLDGYTF,TGTGCCAGCAGGTCCAGGGTTTTGGATGGCTACACCTTC
.,TRBD2,TRBV6-5,TRBJ2-5,CASSYWGTSGYQETQYF,TGTGCCAGCAGTTACTGGGGAACTAGCGGGTACCAAGAGACCCAGTACTTC
many,.,TRBV6-6,TRBJ1-5,CASSPGGGNQPQHF,TGTGCCAGCAGTCCCGGTGGAGGAAATCAGCCCCAGCATTTT
.,TRBD2,TRBV10-3,TRBJ2-5,CAISEVAGPSETQYF,TGTGCCATCAGTGAGGTAGCGGGGCCTTCAGAGACCCAGTACTTC
many,.,TRBV29-1,TRBJ2-1,CSSSGWGHNEQFF,TGCAGCAGTAGTGGGTGGGGGCACAATGAGCAGTTCTTC